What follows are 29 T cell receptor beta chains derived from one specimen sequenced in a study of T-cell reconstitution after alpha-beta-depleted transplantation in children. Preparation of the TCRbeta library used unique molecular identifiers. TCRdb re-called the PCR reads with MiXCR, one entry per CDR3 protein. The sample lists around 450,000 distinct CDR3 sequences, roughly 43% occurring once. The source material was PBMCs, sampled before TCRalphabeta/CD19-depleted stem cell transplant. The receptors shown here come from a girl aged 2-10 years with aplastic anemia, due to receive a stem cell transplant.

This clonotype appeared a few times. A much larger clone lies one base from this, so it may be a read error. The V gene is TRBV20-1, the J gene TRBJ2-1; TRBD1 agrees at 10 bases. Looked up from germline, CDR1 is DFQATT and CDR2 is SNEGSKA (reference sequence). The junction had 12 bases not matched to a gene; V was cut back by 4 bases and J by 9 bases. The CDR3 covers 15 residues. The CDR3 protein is CSAKKPGTGVGEQFF. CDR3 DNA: TGCAGTGCTAAAAAACCTGGGACAGGGGTTGGTGAGCAGTTCTTC.

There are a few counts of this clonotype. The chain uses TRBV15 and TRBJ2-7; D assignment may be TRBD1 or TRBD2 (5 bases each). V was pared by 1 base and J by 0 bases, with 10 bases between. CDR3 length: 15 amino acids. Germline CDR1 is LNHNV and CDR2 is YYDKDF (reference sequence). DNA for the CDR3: TGTGCCACCAGCAGAGTTGGGGGAACCTCCTACGAGCAGTACTTC. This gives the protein CATSRVGGTSYEQYF.

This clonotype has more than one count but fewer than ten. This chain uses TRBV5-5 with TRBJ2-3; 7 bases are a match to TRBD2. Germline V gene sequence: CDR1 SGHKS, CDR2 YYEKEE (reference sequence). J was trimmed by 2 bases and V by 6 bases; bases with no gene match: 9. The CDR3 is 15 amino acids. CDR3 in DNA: TGTGCCAGCACCGGCCGGGGGGTTTCCACAGATACGCAGTATTTT. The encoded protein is CASTGRGVSTDTQYF.

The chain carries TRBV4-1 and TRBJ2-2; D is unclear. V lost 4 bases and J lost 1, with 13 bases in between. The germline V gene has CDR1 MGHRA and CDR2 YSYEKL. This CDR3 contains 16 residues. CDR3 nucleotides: TGCGCCAGCAGCCCTTTTGGGTGGGGGAACACCGGGGAGCTGTTTTTT. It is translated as CASSPFGWGNTGELFF.

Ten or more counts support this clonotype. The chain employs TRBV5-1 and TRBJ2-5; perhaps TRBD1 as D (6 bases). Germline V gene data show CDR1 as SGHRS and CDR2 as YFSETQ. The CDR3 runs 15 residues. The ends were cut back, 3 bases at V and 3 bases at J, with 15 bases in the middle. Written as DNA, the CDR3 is TGCGCCAGCAGCTCTCAGACAGGTGTGGAAGAGACCCAGTACTTC. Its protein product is CASSSQTGVEETQYF.

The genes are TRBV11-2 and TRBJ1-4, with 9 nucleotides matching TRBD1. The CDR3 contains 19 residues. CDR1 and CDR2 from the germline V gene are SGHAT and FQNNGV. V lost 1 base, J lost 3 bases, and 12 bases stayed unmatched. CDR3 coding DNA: TGTGCCAGCAGCTTAGGTTTTAGGACAGGGGCTCATCCTAATGAAAAACTGTTTTTT. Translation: CASSLGFRTGAHPNEKLFF.

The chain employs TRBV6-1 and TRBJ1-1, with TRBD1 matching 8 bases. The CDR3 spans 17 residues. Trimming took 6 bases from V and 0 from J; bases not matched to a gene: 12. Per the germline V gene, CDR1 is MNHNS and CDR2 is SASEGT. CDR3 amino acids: CASSRPGTGLVNTEAFF. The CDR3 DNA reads TGTGCCAGCAGCCGACCAGGGACAGGCCTCGTGAACACTGAAGCTTTCTTT.

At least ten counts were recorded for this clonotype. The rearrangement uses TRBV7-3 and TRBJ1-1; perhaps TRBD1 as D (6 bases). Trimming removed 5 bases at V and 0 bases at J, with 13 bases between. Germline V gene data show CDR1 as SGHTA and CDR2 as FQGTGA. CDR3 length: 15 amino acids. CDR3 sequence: CASSPLGQLNTEAFF. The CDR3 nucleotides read TGTGCCAGCAGCCCCCTTGGACAGTTGAACACTGAAGCTTTCTTT.

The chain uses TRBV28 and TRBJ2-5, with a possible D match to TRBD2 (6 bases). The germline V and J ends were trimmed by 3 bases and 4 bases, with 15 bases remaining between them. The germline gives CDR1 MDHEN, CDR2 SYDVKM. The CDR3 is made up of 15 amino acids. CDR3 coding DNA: TGTGCCAGCAGTTTCCCCGGGACTTCGGGAGAGACCCAGTACTTC. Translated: CASSFPGTSGETQYF. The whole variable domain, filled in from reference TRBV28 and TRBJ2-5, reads DVKVTQSSRYLVKRTGEKVFLECVQDMDHENMFWYRQDPGLGLRLIYFSYDVKMKEKGDIPEGYSVSREKKERFSLILESASTNQTSMYLCASSFPGTSGETQYFGPGTRLLVL.

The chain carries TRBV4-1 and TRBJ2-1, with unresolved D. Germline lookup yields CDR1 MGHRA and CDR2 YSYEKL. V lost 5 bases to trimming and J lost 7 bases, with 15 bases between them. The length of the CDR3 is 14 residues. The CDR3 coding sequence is TGCGCCAGCAGCAAACACTGGTTCCCAAATGAGCAGTTCTTC. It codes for CASSKHWFPNEQFF.

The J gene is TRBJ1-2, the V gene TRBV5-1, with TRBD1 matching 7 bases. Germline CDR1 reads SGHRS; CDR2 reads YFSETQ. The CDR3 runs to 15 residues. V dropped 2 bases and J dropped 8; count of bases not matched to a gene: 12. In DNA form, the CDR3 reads TGCGCCAGCAGCTTCGGACAGGCGGACTTGGGAGGCTACACCTTC. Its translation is CASSFGQADLGGYTF.

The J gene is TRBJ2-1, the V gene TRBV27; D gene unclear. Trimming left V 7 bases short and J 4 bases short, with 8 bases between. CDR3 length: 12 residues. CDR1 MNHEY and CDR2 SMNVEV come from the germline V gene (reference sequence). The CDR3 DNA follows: TGTGCCAGCATCGCCTCTTACAATGAGCAGTTCTTC. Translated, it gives CASIASYNEQFF.

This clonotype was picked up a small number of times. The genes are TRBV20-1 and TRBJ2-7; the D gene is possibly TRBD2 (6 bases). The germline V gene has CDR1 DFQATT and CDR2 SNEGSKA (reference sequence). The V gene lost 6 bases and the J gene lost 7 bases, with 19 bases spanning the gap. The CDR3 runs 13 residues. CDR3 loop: CSAGGQGDREQYF. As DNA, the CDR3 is TGCAGTGCGGGAGGACAAGGGGATAGGGAGCAGTACTTC.

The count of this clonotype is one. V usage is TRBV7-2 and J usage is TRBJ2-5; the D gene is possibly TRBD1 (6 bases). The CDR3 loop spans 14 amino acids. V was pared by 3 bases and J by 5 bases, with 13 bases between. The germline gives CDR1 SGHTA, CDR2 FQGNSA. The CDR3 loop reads CASSFSSRGETQYF. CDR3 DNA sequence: TGTGCCAGCAGCTTTTCATCGAGGGGGGAGACCCAGTACTTC.

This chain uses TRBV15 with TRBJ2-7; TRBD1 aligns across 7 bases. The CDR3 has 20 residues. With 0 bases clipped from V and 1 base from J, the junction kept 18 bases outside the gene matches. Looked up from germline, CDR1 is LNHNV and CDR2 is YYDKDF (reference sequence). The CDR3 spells CATSRDDPNLNQGVSYEQYF. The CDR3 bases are TGTGCCACCAGCAGAGATGACCCCAATCTAAATCAGGGGGTATCCTACGAGCAGTACTTC.

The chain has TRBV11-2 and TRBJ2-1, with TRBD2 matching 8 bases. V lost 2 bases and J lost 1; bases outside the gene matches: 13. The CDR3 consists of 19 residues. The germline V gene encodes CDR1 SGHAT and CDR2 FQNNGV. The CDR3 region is CASSLLPRQLAASYNEQFF. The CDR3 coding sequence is TGTGCCAGCAGCTTACTTCCTCGACAACTAGCGGCTTCCTACAATGAGCAGTTCTTC.

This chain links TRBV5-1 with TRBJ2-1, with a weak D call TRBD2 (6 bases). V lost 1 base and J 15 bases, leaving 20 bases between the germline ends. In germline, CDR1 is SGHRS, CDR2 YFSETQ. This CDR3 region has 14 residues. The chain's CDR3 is CASSLSPSVGAWFF. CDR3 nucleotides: TGCGCCAGCAGCTTGTCGCCTAGCGTTGGGGCGTGGTTCTTC.

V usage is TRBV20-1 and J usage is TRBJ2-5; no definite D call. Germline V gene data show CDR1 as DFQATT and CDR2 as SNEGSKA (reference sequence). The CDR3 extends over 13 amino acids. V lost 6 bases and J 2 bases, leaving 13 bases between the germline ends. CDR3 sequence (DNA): TGCAGTGCCGCTAGAGATACTCAAGAGACCCAGTACTTC. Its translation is CSAARDTQETQYF.

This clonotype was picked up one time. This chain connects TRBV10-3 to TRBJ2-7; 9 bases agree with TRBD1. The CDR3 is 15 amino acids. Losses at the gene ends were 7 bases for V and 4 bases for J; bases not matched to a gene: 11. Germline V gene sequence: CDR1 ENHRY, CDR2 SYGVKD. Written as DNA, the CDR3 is TGTGCCATCAAGGGAGGACAGGGGAGGAATTACGAGCAGTACTTC. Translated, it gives CAIKGGQGRNYEQYF.

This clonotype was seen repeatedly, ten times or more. The CDR3 DNA reads as TGCGCCAGCAGCCAAAAAGAGGGCCAGGACGAGCAGTACTTC. It yields the protein CASSQKEGQDEQYF. The chain is built from TRBV4-1 and TRBJ2-7, with D possibly matching TRBD2 (5 bases). Germline lookup yields CDR1 MGHRA and CDR2 YSYEKL. CDR3 length: 14 residues. The V gene lost 2 bases and the J gene lost 5 bases, with 13 bases spanning the gap.

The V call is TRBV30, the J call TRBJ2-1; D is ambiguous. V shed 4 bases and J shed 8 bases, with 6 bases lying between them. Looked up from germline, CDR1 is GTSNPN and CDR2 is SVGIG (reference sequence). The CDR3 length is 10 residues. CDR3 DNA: TGTGCCTGGACTGGCGATGAGCAGTTCTTC. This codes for CAWTGDEQFF.

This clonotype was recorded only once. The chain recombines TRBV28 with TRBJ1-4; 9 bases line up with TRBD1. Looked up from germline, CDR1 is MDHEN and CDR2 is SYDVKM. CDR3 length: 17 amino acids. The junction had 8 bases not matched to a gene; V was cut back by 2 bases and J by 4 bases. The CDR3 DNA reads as TGTGCCAGCAGTTTAAGGAATCCGGGACAGGGTAATGAAAAACTGTTTTTT. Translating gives CASSLRNPGQGNEKLFF. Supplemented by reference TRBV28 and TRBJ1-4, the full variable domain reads DVKVTQSSRYLVKRTGEKVFLECVQDMDHENMFWYRQDPGLGLRLIYFSYDVKMKEKGDIPEGYSVSREKKERFSLILESASTNQTSMYLCASSLRNPGQGNEKLFFGSGTQLSVL.

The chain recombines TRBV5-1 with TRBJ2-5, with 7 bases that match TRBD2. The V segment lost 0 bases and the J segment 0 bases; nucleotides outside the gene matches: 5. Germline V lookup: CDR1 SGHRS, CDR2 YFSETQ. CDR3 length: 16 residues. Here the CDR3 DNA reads TGCGCCAGCAGCTTGGATGGAGCGGGGTACCAAGAGACCCAGTACTTC. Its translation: CASSLDGAGYQETQYF.

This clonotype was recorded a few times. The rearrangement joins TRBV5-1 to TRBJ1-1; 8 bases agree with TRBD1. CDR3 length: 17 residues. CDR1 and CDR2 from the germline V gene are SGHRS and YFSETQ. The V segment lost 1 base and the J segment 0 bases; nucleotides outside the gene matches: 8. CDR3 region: CASSLNRQGIMNTEAFF. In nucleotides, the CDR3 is TGCGCCAGCAGCTTGAACCGACAGGGGATCATGAACACTGAAGCTTTCTTT.

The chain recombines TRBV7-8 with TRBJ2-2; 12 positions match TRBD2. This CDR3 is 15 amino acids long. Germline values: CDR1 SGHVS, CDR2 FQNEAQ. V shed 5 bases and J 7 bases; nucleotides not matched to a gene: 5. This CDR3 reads CASSLLGLAGGELFF. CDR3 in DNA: TGTGCCAGCAGCCTTTTGGGACTAGCGGGCGGGGAGCTGTTTTTT.

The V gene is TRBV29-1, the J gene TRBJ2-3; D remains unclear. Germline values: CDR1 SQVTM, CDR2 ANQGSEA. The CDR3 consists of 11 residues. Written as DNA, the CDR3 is TGCAGTTACCAGACTGGTGATACGCAGTATTTT. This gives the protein CSYQTGDTQYF.

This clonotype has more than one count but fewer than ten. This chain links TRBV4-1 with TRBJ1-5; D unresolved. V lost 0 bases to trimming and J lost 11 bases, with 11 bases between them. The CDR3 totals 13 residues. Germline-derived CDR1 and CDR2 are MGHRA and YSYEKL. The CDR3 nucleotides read TGCGCCAGCAGCCAAGATAGAGGGATGACCCAGCATTTT. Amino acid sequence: CASSQDRGMTQHF.

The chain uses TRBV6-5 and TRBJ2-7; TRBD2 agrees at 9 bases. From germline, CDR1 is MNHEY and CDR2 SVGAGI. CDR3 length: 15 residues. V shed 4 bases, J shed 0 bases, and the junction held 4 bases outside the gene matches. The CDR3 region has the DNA TGTGCCAGCAGTTCTCCTAGCGGGGTCTCCTACGAGCAGTACTTC. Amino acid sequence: CASSSPSGVSYEQYF.

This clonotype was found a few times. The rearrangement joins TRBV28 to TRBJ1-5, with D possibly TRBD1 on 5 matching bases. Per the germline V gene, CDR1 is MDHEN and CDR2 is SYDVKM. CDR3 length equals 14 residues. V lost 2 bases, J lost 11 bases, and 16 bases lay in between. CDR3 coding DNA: TGTGCCAGCAGTTTAAGGGGAGGGAACGGGGCCCAGCATTTT. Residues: CASSLRGGNGAQHF.